The entry below describes one T cell receptor beta chain. Antigen: not known. This record belongs to a study of post-analysis software for immune sequencing data. Study context: As for disease course, relapsing-remitting, secondary progressive and progressive-relapsing multiple sclerosis were all included. Study-wide findings and caveats: The authors found that F measure strongly co-clustered same-batch samples. Five or six TRBV segments appeared more often in patients than in controls, and TRBV5-6, TRBV5-1 and TRBV20-1 were among these. Controls significantly exceeded multiple sclerosis patients in normalized Chao1 diversity.

The library was made from cDNA and included unique molecular identifiers. Each batch of about 0.85 to 10 million T cells produced 500,000 to 550,000 cDNA molecules. TCRdb independently ran MiXCR on the PCR reads; one entry per CDR3 protein. Among a few hundred thousand distinct CDR3 sequences listed, approximately 38% were seen once. Germline CDR1 is MDHEN and CDR2 is SYDVKM. The CDR3 extends over 15 amino acids. J was trimmed by 5 bases and V by 5 bases; bases with no gene match: 11. This sequence joins TRBV28 and TRBJ2-5; TRBD1 aligns across 7 bases. The sequenced sample consisted of blood. This TCR came from a girl aged 5-17 years with multiple sclerosis. Written as DNA, the CDR3 is TGTGCCAGCAGTGACGACCTAAGGGGGCGTGAGACCCAGTACTTC. It codes for CASSDDLRGRETQYF.